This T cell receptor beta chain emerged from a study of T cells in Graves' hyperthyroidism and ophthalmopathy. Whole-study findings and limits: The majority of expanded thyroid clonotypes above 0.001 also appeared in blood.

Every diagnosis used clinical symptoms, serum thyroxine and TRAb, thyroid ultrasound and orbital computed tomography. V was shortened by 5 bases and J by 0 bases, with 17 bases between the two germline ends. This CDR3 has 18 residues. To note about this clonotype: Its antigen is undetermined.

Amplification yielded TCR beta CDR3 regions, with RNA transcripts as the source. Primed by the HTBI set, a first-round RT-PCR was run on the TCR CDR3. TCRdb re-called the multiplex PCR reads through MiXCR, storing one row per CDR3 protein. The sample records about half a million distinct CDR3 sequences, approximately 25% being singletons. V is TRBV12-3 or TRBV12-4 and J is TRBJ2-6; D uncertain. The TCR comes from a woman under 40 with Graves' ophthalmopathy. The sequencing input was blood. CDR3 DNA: TGTGCCAGCAGTAGTATAGCAACAGCAGGCTCTGGGGCCAACGTCCTGACTTTC. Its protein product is CASSSIATAGSGANVLTF.